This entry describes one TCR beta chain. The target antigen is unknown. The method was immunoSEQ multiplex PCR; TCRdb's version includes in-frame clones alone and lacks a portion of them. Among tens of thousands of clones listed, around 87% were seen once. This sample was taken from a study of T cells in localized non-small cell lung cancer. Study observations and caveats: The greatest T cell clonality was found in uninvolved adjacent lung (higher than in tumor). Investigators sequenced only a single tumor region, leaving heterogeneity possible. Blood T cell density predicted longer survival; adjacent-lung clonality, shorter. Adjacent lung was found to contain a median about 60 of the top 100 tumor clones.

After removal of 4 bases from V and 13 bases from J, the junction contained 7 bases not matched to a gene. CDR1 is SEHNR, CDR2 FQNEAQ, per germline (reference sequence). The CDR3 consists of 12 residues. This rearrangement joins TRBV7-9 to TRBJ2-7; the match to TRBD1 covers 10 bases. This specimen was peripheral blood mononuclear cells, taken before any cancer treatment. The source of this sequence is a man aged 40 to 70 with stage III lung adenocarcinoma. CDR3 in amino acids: CASSSADRGPYF. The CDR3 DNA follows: TGTGCCAGCAGCTCGGCCGACAGGGGGCCTTACTTC.